This TCR beta chain was identified during a study of CD8+CD57+ T cells in acquired aplastic anemia. Study details: Sorted CD4+ plus CD8+ cells gave DNA averaging about 3.2 ug.

The CDR3 runs 17 residues. V shed 3 bases and J 8 bases; nucleotides not matched to a gene: 10. CDR1 SGHTS and CDR2 YDEGEE come from the germline V gene. Using genomic DNA as the template, TCR beta VDJ and CDR3 profiling was carried out. MiXCR was run by TCRdb on the reads, yielding one entry per CDR3 protein. The sample has about 240,000 distinct CDR3 sequences; 47% are singletons. This clonotype was observed at least ten times. Patients chosen for sequencing had CD8+CD57+ cells that had expanded, as shown by flow cytometry. The TCR was taken from a human donor with aplastic anemia. Sequences were obtained from sorted CD4+, CD8+, or CD8+CD57+ T cells (not recorded which) from PBMCs. J is TRBJ1-6 and V is TRBV5-8; 11 bases line up with TRBD1. The CDR3 bases are TGTGCCAGCAGCTGGGGACAGGGGGACTTTCGGGATTCACCCCTCCACTTT. This gives the protein CASSWGQGDFRDSPLHF.